This entry lists 31 T cell receptor beta chains sequenced from one sample in a study of a mutant IDH1 vaccine in newly diagnosed glioma (dated by TCRdb to the early 2020s). The library came from the immunoSEQ multiplex PCR assay. This immuneACCESS table, as held by TCRdb, lists in-frame sequences with V and J called but not all clones. Of the missing ones, under half trace to an unresolved V gene in checked studies; the others have no known cause. Present in this sample are about 56,000 clones, approximately 87% of which were seen just once. The ten largest clonotypes hold 1.6% of the sample. Reading the label with the study, this specimen's time point is: week 35, safety follow-up. Each vaccine dose, consisting of 300 ug of a 20-mer mutant IDH1 peptide in Montanide, was administered subcutaneously with topical imiquimod. Antigen specificity for these receptors is unknown. The sequencing here drew on PBMCs, taken from a glioma patient whose treatment included an IDH1 peptide vaccine. The receptors shown here come from a man aged 40-49 years with glioma.

The chain is built from TRBV2 and TRBJ2-2, with D perhaps assigned TRBD1 or TRBD2 (5 bases each). The length of the CDR3 is 13 residues. The germline CDR1 and CDR2 sequences are SNHLY and FYNNEI. Trimming shortened V by 7 bases and J by 5 bases, and 11 bases separated the two germline ends. The chain's CDR3 is CASTRERTGELFF. CDR3 in DNA: TGTGCCAGCACCAGGGAGCGGACCGGGGAGCTGTTTTTT. Together with reference TRBV2 and TRBJ2-2, the CDR3 gives the full variable domain: EPEVTQTPSHQVTQMGQEVILRCVPISNHLYFYWYRQILGQKVEFLVSFYNNEISEKSEIFDDQFSVERPDGSNFTLKIRSTKLEDSAMYFCASTRERTGELFFGEGSRLTVL.

The chain employs TRBV7-2 and TRBJ2-1; D gene unclear. Trimming shortened V by 5 bases and J by 1 base, and 12 bases separated the two germline ends. In germline, CDR1 is SGHTA, CDR2 FQGNSA. The CDR3 is made up of 15 amino acids. CDR3 amino acids: CASSPQLPSYNEQFF. The DNA of the CDR3 is TGTGCCAGCAGCCCGCAACTCCCTTCCTACAATGAGCAGTTCTTC.

The chain is built from TRBV5-4 and TRBJ2-7; D not resolved. This CDR3 spans 13 amino acids. The ends were cut back, 7 bases at V and 1 base at J, with 12 bases in the middle. Looked up from germline, CDR1 is SGHNT and CDR2 is YYREEE (reference sequence). CDR3 coding DNA: TGTGCCAGCCGAGTGGATAATTCCTACGAGCAGTACTTC. The encoded protein is CASRVDNSYEQYF.

V usage is TRBV6-6 and J usage is TRBJ2-7; TRBD2 matches 9 bases. The CDR3 has 15 residues. Trimming took 4 bases from V and 0 from J; bases not matched to a gene: 4. Germline CDR1 reads MNHNY; CDR2 reads SVGAGI (reference sequence). The CDR3 sequence: CASSSVSGSSYEQYF. CDR3 bases: TGTGCCAGCAGTTCGGTTAGCGGGAGCTCCTACGAGCAGTACTTC.

The rearrangement uses TRBV27 and TRBJ1-2, with D hard to call. Trimming shortened V by 4 bases and J by 3 bases, and 6 bases separated the two germline ends. The CDR3 totals 12 residues. In germline, CDR1 is MNHEY, CDR2 SMNVEV (reference sequence). This CDR3 is CASSSHDYGYTF. DNA of the CDR3: TGTGCCAGCAGTTCCCATGACTATGGCTACACCTTC.

Only one count was recorded for this clone. The chain couples TRBV27 to TRBJ2-7; 7 bases map to TRBD1. Germline CDR1 and CDR2: MNHEY and SMNVEV (reference sequence). The junction had 17 bases not matched to a gene; V was cut back by 7 bases and J by 8 bases. This CDR3 is 15 amino acids long. The CDR3 spells CASTSPGQAPLQQYF. The DNA of the CDR3 is TGTGCCAGCACCTCCCCTGGACAGGCCCCTCTGCAGCAGTACTTC.

This clone has more than one count but fewer than ten. V gene TRBV6-4 combines with J gene TRBJ1-4; D not certain. Trimming cost V 4 bases and J 0 bases, with 12 bases left between them. The CDR3 consists of 16 residues. CDR1 MRHNA and CDR2 SNTAGT come from the germline V gene. CDR3 DNA: TGTGCCAGCAGTGGCCCTCAATCGGCAACTAATGAAAAACTGTTTTTT. This sequence encodes CASSGPQSATNEKLFF.

J is TRBJ2-3 and V is TRBV10-3, with D maybe TRBD2 (6 bases). The CDR3 sequence is 12 residues long. Germline V lookup: CDR1 ENHRY, CDR2 SYGVKD. V was cut by 11 bases and J by 5 bases, with 14 bases left in between. The CDR3 is CASKEEGDTQYF. In DNA, the CDR3 is TGTGCCTCTAAGGAGGAGGGAGATACGCAGTATTTT.

The rearrangement links TRBV14 to TRBJ2-7; TRBD2 might be the D (6 bases). The V gene lost 4 bases and the J gene lost 3 bases, with 19 bases spanning the gap. Germline values: CDR1 SGHDN, CDR2 FVKESK. CDR3 length equals 16 residues. CDR3 residues: CASSPQGPLARYEQYF. The CDR3 DNA follows: TGTGCCAGCAGCCCTCAGGGACCGCTAGCGCGCTACGAGCAGTACTTC.

J is TRBJ2-5 and V is TRBV5-1; 8 bases match TRBD2. CDR3 length equals 15 residues. J was trimmed by 3 bases and V by 4 bases; bases with no gene match: 8. Germline values: CDR1 SGHRS, CDR2 YFSETQ. The CDR3 DNA is TGCGCCAGCAGCCCGAGCGGGAGCTCCGAAGAGACCCAGTACTTC. This codes for CASSPSGSSEETQYF. Complete variable domain (other parts from reference TRBV5-1 and TRBJ2-5): KAGVTQTPRYLIKTRGQQVTLSCSPISGHRSVSWYQQTPGQGLQFLFEYFSETQRNKGNFPGRFSGRQFSNSRSEMNVSTLELGDSALYLCASSPSGSSEETQYFGPGTRLLVL.

The CDR3 spells CASSSRPWSGELFF. CDR3 nucleotides: TGTGCCAGCAGCTCACGGCCATGGTCCGGGGAGCTGTTTTTT. V and J are TRBV7-2 and TRBJ2-2; D is unclear. The CDR3 length is 14 residues. V was shortened by 4 bases and J by 6 bases, with 12 bases between the two germline ends. Germline CDR1 SGHTA, CDR2 FQGNSA. Based on the CDR3 plus reference TRBV7-2 and TRBJ2-2, the full variable domain is GAGVSQSPSNKVTEKGKDVELRCDPISGHTALYWYRQSLGQGLEFLIYFQGNSAPDKSGLPSDRFSAERTGGSVSTLTIQRTQQEDSAVYLCASSSRPWSGELFFGEGSRLTVL.

The rearrangement uses TRBV7-9 and TRBJ2-7; 9 bases are shared with TRBD1. Germline values: CDR1 SEHNR, CDR2 FQNEAQ (reference sequence). This CDR3 spans 14 amino acids. V shed 5 bases and J 3 bases; nucleotides not matched to a gene: 5. The CDR3 DNA reads TGTGCCAGCAGCCACAGGGGGCTACTCTACGAGCAGTACTTC. Translating it yields CASSHRGLLYEQYF.

This chain joins TRBV2 and TRBJ2-2; 7 bases map to TRBD2. The V and J ends lost 4 bases and 7 bases, in that order; junction bases with no gene match: 6. Germline-derived CDR1 and CDR2 are SNHLY and FYNNEI. This CDR3 spans 14 amino acids. The CDR3 sequence is CASSVTGGIGELFF. The CDR3 bases are TGTGCCAGCAGTGTTACGGGAGGAATCGGGGAGCTGTTTTTT.

Only a few counts were recorded for this clone. V gene TRBV28 combines with J gene TRBJ1-2; 8 nucleotides agree with TRBD1. V was clipped by 6 bases and J by 1 base; unmatched bases: 4. Germline values: CDR1 MDHEN, CDR2 SYDVKM. This CDR3 has 14 amino acids. CDR3 in amino acids: CASRIQGVNYGYTF. The DNA of the CDR3 is TGTGCCAGCAGGATACAGGGGGTTAACTATGGCTACACCTTC.

This clone was observed a few times. The J gene is TRBJ2-2, the V gene TRBV27; 10 bases line up with TRBD2. CDR1 and CDR2 from the germline V gene are MNHEY and SMNVEV (reference sequence). V lost 6 bases to trimming and J lost 6 bases; unmatched junction nucleotides: 7. This CDR3 comprises 15 residues. CDR3: CASRPGTSDAGELFF. In DNA form, the CDR3 reads TGTGCCAGCAGACCAGGGACTAGCGACGCCGGGGAGCTGTTTTTT.

The J gene is TRBJ2-5, the V gene TRBV9, with D unclear. Looked up from germline, CDR1 is SGDLS and CDR2 is YYNGEE. This CDR3 spans 14 amino acids. V was clipped by 3 bases and J by 1 base, with 10 bases between them. CDR3 nucleotides: TGTGCCAGCAGCGGCGAAGGGTCCCAAGAGACCCAGTACTTC. It is translated as CASSGEGSQETQYF.

The chain employs TRBV7-2 and TRBJ2-5, with D unresolved. This CDR3 is built from 12 residues. Trimming shortened V by 4 bases and J by 7 bases, and 10 bases separated the two germline ends. From germline, CDR1 is SGHTA and CDR2 FQGNSA. The CDR3 spells CASSSRRGTQYF. In DNA form, the CDR3 reads TGTGCCAGCAGCTCCCGGCGAGGGACCCAGTACTTC.

This chain uses TRBV7-2 with TRBJ2-7; 15 nucleotides line up with TRBD2. Germline V lookup: CDR1 SGHTA, CDR2 FQGNSA. This CDR3 is built from 17 residues. V was pared by 4 bases and J by 1 base, with 5 bases of the junction left unmatched. For the CDR3, the DNA is TGTGCCAGCAGCTCAGGGACTAGCGGGAGGTGGTCCTACGAGCAGTACTTC. Its protein is CASSSGTSGRWSYEQYF.

This chain connects TRBV11-2 to TRBJ2-3; tentatively, D is TRBD2 (5 bases). V was pared by 5 bases and J by 5 bases, with 14 bases between. CDR3 size: 14 residues. Germline V gives CDR1 SGHAT, CDR2 FQNNGV. In DNA form, the CDR3 reads TGTGCCAGCAGCGTATCACCTAGCCGAGATACGCAGTATTTT. Translating gives CASSVSPSRDTQYF.

This chain uses TRBV5-1 with TRBJ2-7; 8 bases match TRBD2. The ends lost 4 bases at V and 5 bases at J; junction bases unmatched: 14. CDR1 and CDR2 (germline): SGHRS, YFSETQ. There are 16 residues in the CDR3. Here the CDR3 DNA reads TGCGCCAGCAGCCGACTCGGCGCGGGAGGTAATCACGAGCAGTACTTC. Translated, it gives CASSRLGAGGNHEQYF.

V usage is TRBV10-3 and J usage is TRBJ2-2; TRBD1 agrees at 11 bases. Per germline, CDR1 ENHRY and CDR2 SYGVKD. The CDR3 has 17 amino acids. V was clipped by 10 bases and J by 5 bases; unmatched bases: 15. CDR3 residues: CATPRAGTGGYTGELFF. The CDR3 DNA reads TGTGCCACGCCTAGGGCAGGGACAGGGGGTTATACCGGGGAGCTGTTTTTT.

This clone was seen only once. This chain connects TRBV5-1 to TRBJ1-2; D might be TRBD1 (5 bases). Per germline, CDR1 SGHRS and CDR2 YFSETQ. The CDR3 has 13 amino acids. Trimming pared 0 bases from V and 2 bases from J, leaving 5 bases between. The CDR3: CASSLGDNYGYTF. The CDR3 DNA sequence: TGCGCCAGCAGCTTGGGGGACAACTATGGCTACACCTTC.

In its sample, this clone was seen once. CDR3 region: CASSQDDMNYNEQFF. CDR3 DNA sequence: TGCGCCAGCAGCCAAGACGATATGAATTACAATGAGCAGTTCTTC. The chain couples TRBV4-1 to TRBJ2-1; no firm D call. Trimming pared 0 bases from V and 4 bases from J, leaving 10 bases between. In germline, CDR1 is MGHRA, CDR2 YSYEKL. This CDR3 contains 15 residues.

This clone was observed once. The chain links TRBV5-6 to TRBJ2-5; TRBD1 might be the D (5 bases). CDR1 and CDR2 (germline): SGHDT, YYEEEE. The CDR3 is 14 amino acids. Trimming took off 8 bases at V and 4 bases at J, with 18 bases between the two ends. CDR3 protein: CASSPIQVGETQYF. The CDR3 DNA follows: TGTGCCAGTAGCCCGATACAGGTTGGAGAGACCCAGTACTTC. The complete variable domain, with remaining parts taken from reference TRBV5-6 and TRBJ2-5, reads DAGVTQSPTHLIKTRGQQVTLRCSPKSGHDTVSWYQQALGQGPQFIFQYYEEEERQRGNFPDRFSGHQFPNYSSELNVNALLLGDSALYLCASSPIQVGETQYFGPGTRLLVL.

This chain joins TRBV29-1 and TRBJ1-5; D is unresolved. Trimming removed 7 bases from V and 6 bases from J, with 16 bases in between. CDR3 size: 13 residues. Per the germline V gene, CDR1 is SQVTM and CDR2 is ANQGSEA. The CDR3 nucleotides are TGCAGCGCCCTAGTAGTTACGGGTCAGCCCCAGCATTTT. Translating gives CSALVVTGQPQHF. Filled out from reference TRBV29-1 and TRBJ1-5, the complete variable domain reads SAVISQKPSRDICQRGTSLTIQCQVDSQVTMMFWYRQQPGQSLTLIATANQGSEATYESGFVIDKFPISRPNLTFSTLTVSNMSPEDSSIYLCSALVVTGQPQHFGDGTRLSIL.

This clone has a single count. CDR3 residues: CASSSGLSGNTIYF. CDR3 DNA: TGTGCCAGCAGCTCGGGACTGTCTGGAAACACCATATATTTT. This sequence joins TRBV5-6 and TRBJ1-3; D perhaps matches TRBD1 (5 bases). CDR1 and CDR2 from the germline V gene are SGHDT and YYEEEE. The CDR3 is 14 residues long. V lost 3 bases, J lost 1 base, and 8 bases lay in between.

The chain recombines TRBV2 with TRBJ2-1, with D perhaps TRBD2 (6 bases). The germline gives CDR1 SNHLY, CDR2 FYNNEI. The CDR3 loop spans 15 amino acids. V lost 4 bases, J lost 4 bases, and 14 bases lay in between. The CDR3 is CASSATLTSYNEQFF. The CDR3, as DNA: TGTGCCAGCAGTGCGACGCTGACTAGTTACAATGAGCAGTTCTTC.

The V call is TRBV4-1, the J call TRBJ2-3; 9 positions match TRBD2. CDR3 length: 17 residues. Germline V CDR1 and CDR2: MGHRA, YSYEKL. The V gene end was trimmed by 0 bases and the J gene end by 5 bases; junction bases not matched to a gene: 9. The CDR3 reads CASSQDRQLAGLDTQYF. The CDR3, as DNA: TGCGCCAGCAGCCAAGATAGGCAGCTAGCGGGACTAGATACGCAGTATTTT.

Only one count was recorded for this clone. V and J are TRBV7-9 and TRBJ2-1; 11 bases fit TRBD2. This CDR3 contains 16 residues. Trimming took 4 bases from V and 6 from J; bases not matched to a gene: 8. In germline, CDR1 is SEHNR, CDR2 FQNEAQ (reference sequence). This chain's CDR3 is CASSWRPTSGVNEQFF. The CDR3 bases are TGTGCCAGCAGCTGGAGACCGACTAGCGGGGTCAATGAGCAGTTCTTC.

This clone was recorded only once. The V call is TRBV4-1, the J call TRBJ1-3, with D maybe TRBD1 (6 bases). Germline assignment: CDR1 MGHRA and CDR2 YSYEKL. The CDR3 has 15 amino acids. Between the trimmed V and J ends, which lost 2 bases and 4 bases, there was a span of 12 bases. The CDR3 is CASSQTGLVGNTIYF. CDR3 DNA sequence: TGCGCCAGCAGCCAAACAGGGCTGGTCGGAAACACCATATATTTT.

This chain joins TRBV7-2 and TRBJ2-7; maybe TRBD2 (5 bases). V lost 0 bases and J lost 2, with 11 bases in between. Germline CDR1 is SGHTA and CDR2 is FQGNSA. The CDR3 is 15 residues long. CDR3 sequence reads: CASSLAGGSPYEQYF. CDR3 sequence (DNA): TGTGCCAGCAGCTTAGCAGGCGGGTCCCCCTACGAGCAGTACTTC.